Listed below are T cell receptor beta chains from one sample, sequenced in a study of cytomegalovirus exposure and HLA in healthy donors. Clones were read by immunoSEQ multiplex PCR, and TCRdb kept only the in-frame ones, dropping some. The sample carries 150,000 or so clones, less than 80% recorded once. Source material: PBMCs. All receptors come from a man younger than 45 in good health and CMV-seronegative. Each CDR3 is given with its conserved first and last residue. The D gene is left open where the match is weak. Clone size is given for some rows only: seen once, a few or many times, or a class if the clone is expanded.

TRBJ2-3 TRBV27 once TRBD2 TGTGCCAGCAGTACCTTAGCGGGGGCCAGCACAGATACGCAGTATTTT CASSTLAGASTDTQYF
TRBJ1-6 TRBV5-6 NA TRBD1 TGTGCCAGCAGCTTTGGACAGGGCGATTCACCCCTCCACTTT CASSFGQGDSPLHF
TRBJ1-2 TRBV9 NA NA TGTGCCAGCAGCGTTTTCGGAGATGGCTACACCTTC CASSVFGDGYTF
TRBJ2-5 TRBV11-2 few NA TGTGCCAGCAGCGATCGTGTAGGGGGAAAAGAGACCCAGTACTTC CASSDRVGGKETQYF
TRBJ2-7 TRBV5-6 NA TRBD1 TGTGCCAGCAGCTCGACAGGGTTAGACGAGCAGTACTTC CASSSTGLDEQYF
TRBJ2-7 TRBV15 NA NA TGTGCCACCAGCAAGGAGACCACCGGCCTCGAGCAGTACTTC CATSKETTGLEQYF
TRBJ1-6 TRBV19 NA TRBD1 TGTGCCAGTAACCCCGGACAGGGTTTACTTTATTCACCCCTCCACTTT CASNPGQGLLYSPLHF
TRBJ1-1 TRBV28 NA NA TGTGCCAGCAGAAAACAGGGTAACACTGAAGCTTTCTTT CASRKQGNTEAFF
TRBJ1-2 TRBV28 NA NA TGTGCCAGCAGTTTCGGAGGGTGGGATGGCTACACCTTC CASSFGGWDGYTF
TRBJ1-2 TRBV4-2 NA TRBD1 TGTGCCAGCAGCCGGTCTGGACAGGGGCACTATGGCTACACCTTC CASSRSGQGHYGYTF
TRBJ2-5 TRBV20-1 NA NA TGCAGTGCTTTCCATCGGGAGACCCAGTACTTC CSAFHRETQYF
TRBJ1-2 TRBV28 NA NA TGTGCCAGCAGTTTGGAAAGGGGTAACTATGGCTACACCTTC CASSLERGNYGYTF
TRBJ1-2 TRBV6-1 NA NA TGTGCCAGCACCGAAGGGTCCCAGCGGGGTGGCTACACCTTC CASTEGSQRGGYTF
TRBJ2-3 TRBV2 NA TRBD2 TGTGCCAGCAGTGAAGGTAGAGGACTAGGCACAGATACGCAGTATTTT CASSEGRGLGTDTQYF
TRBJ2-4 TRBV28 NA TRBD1 TGTGCCAGCAGTCCGGACAGGGAACAGTACTTC CASSPDREQYF
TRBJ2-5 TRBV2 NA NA TGTGCCAGCAGTCGGGGTCAAGAGACCCAGTACTTC CASSRGQETQYF
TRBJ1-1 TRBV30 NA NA TGTGCCTGGACTAGGGGAGGCACTGAAGCTTTCTTT CAWTRGGTEAFF